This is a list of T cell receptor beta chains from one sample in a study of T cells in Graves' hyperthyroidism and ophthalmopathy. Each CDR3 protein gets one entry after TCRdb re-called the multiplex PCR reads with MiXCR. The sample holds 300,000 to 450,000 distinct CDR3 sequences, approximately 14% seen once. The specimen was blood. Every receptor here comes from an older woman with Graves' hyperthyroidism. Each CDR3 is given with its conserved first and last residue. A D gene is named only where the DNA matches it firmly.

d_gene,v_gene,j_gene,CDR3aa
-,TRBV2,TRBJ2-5,CASSGWYSNLGETQYF
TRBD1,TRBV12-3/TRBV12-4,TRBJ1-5,CASSPLGDRENDQPQHF
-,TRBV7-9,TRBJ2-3,CASSLVGLSTDTQYF
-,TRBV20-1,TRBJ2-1,CSARDPMNLEGLQFF
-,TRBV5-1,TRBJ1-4,CASSLNPATNEKLFF
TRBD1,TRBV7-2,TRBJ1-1,CASSTQGGVTEAFF
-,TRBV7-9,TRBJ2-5,CASRSLQETQYF
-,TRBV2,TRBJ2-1,CASSESSSLEQFF
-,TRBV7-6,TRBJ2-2,CASSLPRDAGELFF
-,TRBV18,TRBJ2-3,CASSPRVSGPWPDTQYF
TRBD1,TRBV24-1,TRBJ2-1,CATSVGQGNNEQFF
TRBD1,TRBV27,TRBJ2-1,CASSGQGQGGHEQFF
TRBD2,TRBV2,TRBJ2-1,CASKGTSENNEQFF
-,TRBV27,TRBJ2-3,CASSLLSPDTQYF
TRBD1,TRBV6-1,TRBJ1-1,CASSSGQGTTEAFF
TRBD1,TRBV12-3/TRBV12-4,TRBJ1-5,CASSLGTGKWGQPQHF
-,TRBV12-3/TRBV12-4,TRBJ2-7,CASSTGGVLEQYF
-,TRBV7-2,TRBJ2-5,CASRASGSLAETQYF